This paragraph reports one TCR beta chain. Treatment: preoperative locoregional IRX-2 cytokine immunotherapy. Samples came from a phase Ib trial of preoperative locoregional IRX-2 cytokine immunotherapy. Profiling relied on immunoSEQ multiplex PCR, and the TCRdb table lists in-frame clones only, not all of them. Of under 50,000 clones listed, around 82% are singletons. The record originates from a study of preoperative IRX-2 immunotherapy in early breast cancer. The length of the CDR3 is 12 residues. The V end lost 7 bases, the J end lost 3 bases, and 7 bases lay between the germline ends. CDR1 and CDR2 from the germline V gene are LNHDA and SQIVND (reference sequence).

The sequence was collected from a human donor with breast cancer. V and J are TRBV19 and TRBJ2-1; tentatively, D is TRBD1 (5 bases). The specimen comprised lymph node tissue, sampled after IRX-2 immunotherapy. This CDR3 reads CASTDNYNEQFF. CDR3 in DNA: TGTGCCAGTACGGACAACTACAATGAGCAGTTCTTC.